This T cell receptor beta chain was retrieved from a study of neurological immune-mediated disorders. The CDR3 runs 13 residues. The V end lost 4 bases, the J end lost 8 bases, and 15 bases lay between the germline ends. CDR1 is DFQATT and CDR2 is SNEGSKA in the germline V gene (reference sequence). The table lists this clonotype with many counts. A single record per CDR3 protein comes from TCRdb applying MiXCR to the 5' RACE reads. The sample lists 25,000 to 35,000 distinct CDR3 sequences, 2.5% to 4% occurring once. This TCR was sampled from a woman aged 25 to 39 with multiple sclerosis. The sample consisted of PBMCs. The V gene is TRBV20-1, the J gene TRBJ2-4; tentatively, D is TRBD1 or TRBD2 (5 bases each). CDR3 region: CSAIRGAVDIQYF. The CDR3 DNA reads as TGCAGTGCTATCCGGGGCGCGGTGGACATTCAGTACTTC.